The 19 T cell receptor beta chains presented below share a single source sample, sequenced in a study of blood T cell repertoires in COVID-19. The table came from immunoSEQ multiplex PCR; TCRdb's copy has only in-frame clones and leaves some out. This table has 350,000 or so clones, about 91% appearing once. Input material: peripheral blood. These receptor sequences come from a woman in her twenties or thirties with COVID-19, enrolled during active disease.

This chain uses TRBV10-1 with TRBJ2-7, with TRBD1 as a possible D gene (5 bases). With 2 bases removed from V and 3 bases from J, the gap between germline ends came to 14 bases. This CDR3 region has 15 residues. Germline V gene lookup returns CDR1 WNHNN and CDR2 SYGVQD (reference sequence). The CDR3 sequence is CASSESRENIYEQYF. The CDR3 nucleotides are TGCGCCAGCAGTGAGAGCAGGGAAAACATCTACGAGCAGTACTTC.

This rearrangement joins TRBV28 to TRBJ1-5; D is possibly TRBD1 (6 bases). Germline V CDR1 and CDR2: MDHEN, SYDVKM. The CDR3 spans 13 residues. V lost 7 bases and J 2 bases, leaving 9 bases between the germline ends. In DNA form, the CDR3 reads TGTGCCAGCAAAAAGGGGGGCAATCAGCCCCAGCATTTT. Encoded protein: CASKKGGNQPQHF.

This chain uses TRBV7-8 with TRBJ2-7; maybe TRBD1 (5 bases). Germline V CDR1 and CDR2: SGHVS, FQNEAQ. The V end lost 0 bases, the J end lost 2 bases, and 11 bases lay between the germline ends. This CDR3 contains 15 residues. CDR3 region: CASSLAGTGTYEQYF. The CDR3 DNA is TGTGCCAGCAGCTTAGCGGGTACAGGCACCTACGAGCAGTACTTC.

This chain connects TRBV6-2 or TRBV6-3 to TRBJ1-2; D is possibly TRBD1 (6 bases). Trimming cost V 6 bases and J 6 bases, with 20 bases left between them. The germline V gene encodes CDR1 MNHEY and CDR2 SVGEGT. This CDR3 comprises 15 residues. The CDR3 DNA reads TGTGCCAGCAGCCCGCGCTGGACAGCCTCCGATGGCTACACCTTC. It translates to CASSPRWTASDGYTF.

The J gene is TRBJ1-2, the V gene TRBV4-3; TRBD1 aligns across 12 bases. V shed 1 base and J 3 bases; nucleotides not matched to a gene: 3. Germline V gene data show CDR1 as LGHNA and CDR2 as YSLEER. CDR3 length: 16 amino acids. The chain's CDR3 is CASSQGGTGGDYGYTF. For the CDR3, the DNA is TGCGCCAGCAGCCAAGGGGGGACAGGGGGCGACTATGGCTACACCTTC.

This chain uses TRBV6-5 with TRBJ2-7; 8 bases line up with TRBD2. The CDR3 extends over 15 amino acids. Trimming at V came to 0 bases and at J to 0 bases, leaving 1 base not matched to a gene. The V gene's germline CDR1 is MNHEY and CDR2 SVGAGI. In nucleotides, the CDR3 is TGTGCCAGCAGTTACTCGAGCGGGGGCTCCTACGAGCAGTACTTC. Amino acid sequence: CASSYSSGGSYEQYF.

The J gene is TRBJ2-7, the V gene TRBV4-3, with TRBD1 matching 7 bases. The CDR3 is 14 residues long. Germline V lookup: CDR1 LGHNA, CDR2 YSLEER. The V segment lost 1 base and the J segment 4 bases; nucleotides outside the gene matches: 4. The CDR3 DNA reads as TGCGCCAGCAGCCAAGGCCTGACAGGGTACGAGCAGTACTTC. Protein sequence: CASSQGLTGYEQYF.

V usage is TRBV9 and J usage is TRBJ2-1, with 8 bases aligning to TRBD2. This CDR3 has 15 residues. Germline lookup yields CDR1 SGDLS and CDR2 YYNGEE. The J segment lost 4 bases and the V segment lost 6 bases, leaving 9 bases of the junction unmatched. The CDR3: CASTDGASGYNEQFF. The DNA for the CDR3 is TGTGCCAGCACGGATGGGGCTAGCGGGTACAATGAGCAGTTCTTC.

J is TRBJ1-5 and V is TRBV2; D uncertain. The CDR3 has 14 amino acids. Germline values: CDR1 SNHLY, CDR2 FYNNEI. V lost 5 bases, J lost 4 bases, and 12 bases lay in between. The CDR3 region has the DNA TGTGCCAGCAGTCGAGGGCAGTCTAATCAGCCCCAGCATTTT. It encodes CASSRGQSNQPQHF.

The chain recombines TRBV6-6 with TRBJ1-1; unclear D gene. The CDR3 consists of 14 residues. Trimming stripped 6 bases from V and 4 bases from J, with 15 bases between. Germline V CDR1 and CDR2: MNHNY, SVGAGI (reference sequence). Here the CDR3 DNA reads TGTGCCAGCAGCCGGGAGCGGGCAGTCACTGAAGCTTTCTTT. This sequence encodes CASSRERAVTEAFF.

The chain links TRBV18 to TRBJ2-1, with a tentative D call TRBD1 (5 bases). The V gene's germline CDR1 is KGHSH and CDR2 LQKENI. V was clipped by 3 bases and J by 0 bases, with 15 bases between them. The CDR3 sequence is 17 residues long. CDR3 sequence: CASSPRRHRSSYNEQFF. The CDR3 coding sequence is TGTGCCAGCTCACCTCGCCGTCACAGGAGCTCCTACAATGAGCAGTTCTTC.

Regarding this clone: At one boundary the junction diverges from the germline segment, which might be a read error. The rearrangement links TRBV7-7 to TRBJ1-5; unclear D gene. Germline assignment: CDR1 SSHAT and CDR2 FNYEAQ (reference sequence). This CDR3 comprises 18 residues. The CDR3 DNA follows: TGTGCTAGCAGCCTTCCCTCACCCCAAGGAGAGGGCAATCAGCCCCAGCATTTT. Protein sequence: CASSLPSPQGEGNQPQHF.

The chain has TRBV24-1 and TRBJ1-1; 11 bases map to TRBD1. CDR1 is KGHDR, CDR2 SFDVKD, per germline. This CDR3 region has 17 residues. The ends lost 2 bases at V and 7 bases at J; junction bases unmatched: 11. The CDR3 DNA reads as TGTGCCACCAGTGATTCATACTCTACCGGGACAGGGGGTGAAGCTTTCTTT. Amino acid sequence: CATSDSYSTGTGGEAFF.

The genes are TRBV5-4 and TRBJ1-2; perhaps TRBD1 as D (6 bases). CDR1 and CDR2 from the germline V gene are SGHNT and YYREEE (reference sequence). This CDR3 has 14 amino acids. Trimming removed 0 bases from V and 4 bases from J, with 10 bases in between. The CDR3 DNA follows: TGTGCCAGCAGCTTGGCCGGGGGGGCCTATGGCTACACCTTC. Its translation: CASSLAGGAYGYTF.

This clone turned up a few times. This sequence joins TRBV28 and TRBJ1-5, with 9 bases matching TRBD1. Per germline, CDR1 MDHEN and CDR2 SYDVKM. Trimming at V came to 8 bases and at J to 7 bases, leaving 6 bases not matched to a gene. The CDR3 is 13 residues long. As DNA, the CDR3 is TGTGCCAGCCATGGACAGGGGAACCAGCCCCAGCATTTT. It codes for CASHGQGNQPQHF.

The rearrangement links TRBV7-6 to TRBJ2-3, with a possible D match to TRBD2 (6 bases). V lost 5 bases and J 1 base, leaving 16 bases between the germline ends. From germline, CDR1 is SGHVS and CDR2 FNYEAQ. CDR3 length: 16 amino acids. The CDR3 nucleotides are TGTGCCAGCAGCCGTCGGCTGGGACTGCGCACAGATACGCAGTATTTT. Translation gives CASSRRLGLRTDTQYF.

J is TRBJ2-5 and V is TRBV4-3; 11 bases agree with TRBD2. J gave up 4 bases and V 0 bases, and 7 bases lay outside the gene matches. This CDR3 region has 17 residues. Germline V gene lookup returns CDR1 LGHNA and CDR2 YSLEER. CDR3 nucleotide sequence: TGCGCCAGCAGCCAAGACCCCCCTAGCGGGGGGCGAGAGACCCAGTACTTC. Translation: CASSQDPPSGGRETQYF.

The J gene is TRBJ1-1, the V gene TRBV7-2, with unresolved D. CDR3 length equals 14 residues. The V gene lost 0 bases and the J gene lost 6 bases, with 11 bases spanning the gap. Germline CDR1 SGHTA, CDR2 FQGNSA. CDR3 nucleotides: TGTGCCAGCAGCTTAGCGTTGAGGGTCTCTGAAGCTTTCTTT. Amino acid sequence: CASSLALRVSEAFF.

This clone was seen more than once but under ten times. V is TRBV18 and J is TRBJ1-1; D not resolved. The V end was cut by 3 bases, the J end by 6 bases, with 8 bases between. This CDR3 has 12 amino acids. CDR1 is KGHSH and CDR2 is LQKENI in the germline V gene. CDR3 DNA: TGTGCCAGCTCACCCGTCCGCGCTGAAGCTTTCTTT. This gives the protein CASSPVRAEAFF.